This T cell receptor (beta chain) was found in a study of shared clonotypes between healthy human individuals. Study-wide context: A donor's plate count was three for CD4 naive and three for CD4 memory; CD8 naive had two and CD8 memory one.

The CDR3 is made up of 15 amino acids. Trimming removed 0 bases at V and 7 bases at J, with 16 bases between. Germline values: CDR1 SGHDT, CDR2 YYEEEE. Assay: immunoSEQ multiplex PCR; the TCRdb copy retains only in-frame clones and omits some. This repertoire shows 950,000 to 1,300,000 clones, around 76% found once; its top ten account for 1.4% to 1.5%. Sequenced input: memory CD4+ T cells sorted from blood. Subset indicated: CD45RA-negative fraction. The chain links TRBV5-6 to TRBJ1-1; D perhaps matches TRBD1 (5 bases). This receptor was taken from a man in his late teens or twenties in good health. The CDR3 DNA reads TGTGCCAGCAGCTTGGGCGGGGGGGTGCTCAATGAAGCTTTCTTT. It specifies CASSLGGGVLNEAFF.